This TCR beta chain was profiled in a study of lymphopenia after photon versus proton radiotherapy. Remarks on this clone: What it recognizes is unknown.

Whole-study results and caveats: Oligoclonal CD8+ Temra expansion after nadir drove photon patients' diversity drop.

Measured with immunoSEQ multiplex PCR; TCRdb has only the in-frame clones, and not every one. The sample has some 7,000 clones; roughly 86% are singletons. Sample: peripheral blood, taken from a patient treated with photon-based radiotherapy. The TCR was taken from a young man with gastric cancer.

CDR3 sequence: CASSARREQFF. The CDR3 DNA reads TGTGCCAGCAGCGCTCGACGGGAGCAGTTCTTC. The chain combines TRBV13 with TRBJ2-1; the D is unclear. This CDR3 is built from 11 residues. Germline V lookup: CDR1 PRHDT, CDR2 FYEKMQ (reference sequence). V was pared by 5 bases and J by 10 bases, with 9 bases between.